A selection of T cell receptor beta chains follows, all from one sample in a study of shared clonotypes between healthy human individuals. Libraries were prepared by immunoSEQ multiplex PCR; TCRdb keeps only in-frame clonotypes and omits some of them. The sample holds over 2 million clones, approximately 95% seen once. Sequenced material: naive CD8+ T cells sorted from blood. Source of these receptors: a man younger than 35 in good health. Both conserved end residues are part of each CDR3. The D gene is left open where the match is weak. Rows give clone size only sometimes, using once, few, many, or a class for an expanded clone.

V gene: TRBV30
clone size: -
J gene: TRBJ2-7
D gene: -
CDR3 protein: CAWSQSYEQYF
CDR3 DNA: TGTGCCTGGAGCCAGTCCTACGAGCAGTACTTC

V gene: TRBV30
clone size: -
J gene: TRBJ1-5
D gene: TRBD1
CDR3 protein: CAWNTGGFHSNQPQHF
CDR3 DNA: TGTGCCTGGAATACAGGGGGGTTCCATAGCAATCAGCCCCAGCATTTT

V gene: TRBV19
clone size: once
J gene: TRBJ2-1
D gene: -
CDR3 protein: CASSIGASNNEQFF
CDR3 DNA: TGTGCCAGTAGTATAGGTGCCTCCAACAATGAGCAGTTCTTC

V gene: TRBV30
clone size: -
J gene: TRBJ2-7
D gene: TRBD1
CDR3 protein: CACRQGYEQYF
CDR3 DNA: TGTGCCTGTCGACAGGGCTACGAGCAGTACTTC

V gene: TRBV13
clone size: -
J gene: TRBJ2-2
D gene: -
CDR3 protein: CASSLGSGNTGELFF
CDR3 DNA: TGTGCCAGCAGCCTCGGTAGCGGTAACACCGGGGAGCTGTTTTTT

V gene: TRBV9
clone size: -
J gene: TRBJ2-1
D gene: -
CDR3 protein: CASSGTAPYNEQFF
CDR3 DNA: TGTGCCAGCAGCGGGACAGCACCCTACAATGAGCAGTTCTTC

V gene: TRBV11-2
clone size: -
J gene: TRBJ2-2
D gene: -
CDR3 protein: CASSYGQGLGTGELFF
CDR3 DNA: TGTGCCAGCAGCTATGGGCAGGGCTTGGGAACCGGGGAGCTGTTTTTT

V gene: TRBV6-5
clone size: -
J gene: TRBJ2-7
D gene: TRBD1
CDR3 protein: CASSYGTGEMYEQYF
CDR3 DNA: TGTGCCAGCAGTTACGGTACAGGGGAGATGTACGAGCAGTACTTC

V gene: TRBV7-6
clone size: -
J gene: TRBJ2-2
D gene: TRBD2
CDR3 protein: CASSFTGGPTGELFF
CDR3 DNA: TGTGCCAGCAGCTTTACGGGAGGGCCAACCGGGGAGCTGTTTTTT

V gene: TRBV6-5
clone size: once
J gene: TRBJ2-2
D gene: -
CDR3 protein: CASSYRDPTTGELFF
CDR3 DNA: TGTGCCAGCAGTTACCGGGACCCGACGACCGGGGAGCTGTTTTTT

V gene: TRBV27
clone size: -
J gene: TRBJ2-1
D gene: TRBD2
CDR3 protein: CASSREAGLRNEQFF
CDR3 DNA: TGTGCCAGCAGTAGGGAAGCGGGATTGCGCAATGAGCAGTTCTTC

V gene: TRBV7-9
clone size: -
J gene: TRBJ2-1
D gene: -
CDR3 protein: CASSLGTGNYNEQFF
CDR3 DNA: TGTGCCAGCAGCTTAGGTACGGGTAACTACAATGAGCAGTTCTTC

V gene: TRBV18
clone size: -
J gene: TRBJ1-4
D gene: -
CDR3 protein: CASSPMAATNEKLFF
CDR3 DNA: TGTGCCAGCTCACCAATGGCAGCAACTAATGAAAAACTGTTTTTT

V gene: TRBV5-6
clone size: -
J gene: TRBJ1-2
D gene: -
CDR3 protein: CASSLSSQGTTYGYTF
CDR3 DNA: TGTGCCAGCAGCTTGTCGTCCCAGGGTACCACCTATGGCTACACCTTC

V gene: TRBV30
clone size: -
J gene: TRBJ2-3
D gene: -
CDR3 protein: CAWSRGASSTDTQYF
CDR3 DNA: TGTGCCTGGAGTCGGGGGGCTTCGAGCACAGATACGCAGTATTTT

V gene: TRBV6-5
clone size: -
J gene: TRBJ2-1
D gene: -
CDR3 protein: CASSYRHRGRYDEQFF
CDR3 DNA: TGTGCCAGCAGTTACCGTCACCGAGGCAGGTACGATGAGCAGTTCTTC

V gene: TRBV30
clone size: few
J gene: TRBJ2-5
D gene: -
CDR3 protein: CARSGPQETQYF
CDR3 DNA: TGTGCCCGTTCGGGACCCCAAGAGACCCAGTACTTC

V gene: TRBV27
clone size: -
J gene: TRBJ2-3
D gene: -
CDR3 protein: CASSPVGTYTDTQYF
CDR3 DNA: TGTGCCAGCAGTCCCGTTGGGACCTACACAGATACGCAGTATTTT

V gene: TRBV7-3
clone size: -
J gene: TRBJ1-3
D gene: -
CDR3 protein: CASSGGMVPGNTIYF
CDR3 DNA: TGTGCCAGCAGCGGAGGGATGGTCCCTGGAAACACCATATATTTT

V gene: TRBV10-3
clone size: -
J gene: TRBJ2-5
D gene: TRBD2
CDR3 protein: CAISAYSAGGTETQYF
CDR3 DNA: TGTGCCATCAGTGCCTACTCAGCGGGAGGGACAGAGACCCAGTACTTC

V gene: TRBV30
clone size: -
J gene: TRBJ2-1
D gene: -
CDR3 protein: CAWGFGVGWEQFF
CDR3 DNA: TGTGCCTGGGGATTTGGAGTAGGGTGGGAGCAGTTCTTC

V gene: TRBV5-1
clone size: once
J gene: TRBJ1-1
D gene: -
CDR3 protein: CASSLGARTEAFF
CDR3 DNA: TGCGCCAGCAGCTTGGGGGCGCGTACTGAAGCTTTCTTT

V gene: TRBV11-2
clone size: -
J gene: TRBJ1-1
D gene: -
CDR3 protein: CASSLGHAEAFF
CDR3 DNA: TGTGCCAGCAGTCTGGGGCACGCTGAAGCTTTCTTT

V gene: TRBV6-6
clone size: -
J gene: TRBJ1-1
D gene: -
CDR3 protein: CASSYSEGTEAFF
CDR3 DNA: TGTGCCAGCAGTTATAGCGAGGGCACTGAAGCTTTCTTT

V gene: TRBV5-6
clone size: -
J gene: TRBJ2-7
D gene: -
CDR3 protein: CASSLALAEHEQYF
CDR3 DNA: TGTGCCAGCAGCTTGGCATTAGCGGAGCACGAGCAGTACTTC

V gene: TRBV9
clone size: -
J gene: TRBJ1-6
D gene: TRBD1
CDR3 protein: CASSVGQGAGSPLHF
CDR3 DNA: TGTGCCAGCAGCGTTGGGCAGGGGGCCGGTTCACCCCTCCACTTT

V gene: TRBV19
clone size: -
J gene: TRBJ2-7
D gene: -
CDR3 protein: CASSNGGYEQYF
CDR3 DNA: TGTGCCAGTAGTAATGGGGGTTACGAGCAGTACTTC

V gene: TRBV6-5
clone size: -
J gene: TRBJ1-5
D gene: TRBD1
CDR3 protein: CASSPGQGADQPQHF
CDR3 DNA: TGTGCCAGCAGTCCGGGACAGGGGGCCGATCAGCCCCAGCATTTT

V gene: TRBV11-2
clone size: -
J gene: TRBJ2-3
D gene: TRBD2
CDR3 protein: CASSYTSGSISSTDTQYF
CDR3 DNA: TGTGCCAGCAGCTACACTAGCGGGAGCATATCTAGCACAGATACGCAGTATTTT

V gene: TRBV6-6
clone size: -
J gene: TRBJ2-7
D gene: TRBD1
CDR3 protein: CASSSRQGAYYEQYF
CDR3 DNA: TGTGCCAGCAGTTCAAGACAGGGGGCCTATTACGAGCAGTACTTC

V gene: TRBV4-1
clone size: once
J gene: TRBJ2-1
D gene: -
CDR3 protein: CASSQGGNEQFF
CDR3 DNA: TGCGCCAGCAGCCAAGGGGGAAATGAGCAGTTCTTC

V gene: TRBV7-8
clone size: -
J gene: TRBJ1-4
D gene: -
CDR3 protein: CASSRYSRGGNEKLFF
CDR3 DNA: TGTGCCAGCAGCCGATACTCGCGGGGTGGTAATGAAAAACTGTTTTTT

V gene: TRBV19
clone size: -
J gene: TRBJ2-2
D gene: TRBD1
CDR3 protein: CASSIGGGQAAYTGELFF
CDR3 DNA: TGTGCCAGTAGTATAGGTGGGGGACAGGCGGCTTACACCGGGGAGCTGTTTTTT

V gene: TRBV27
clone size: many
J gene: TRBJ1-5
D gene: -
CDR3 protein: CASSLVGGFSGNQPQHF
CDR3 DNA: TGTGCCAGCAGTTTAGTGGGGGGTTTTAGTGGCAATCAGCCCCAGCATTTT

V gene: TRBV5-1
clone size: -
J gene: TRBJ1-1
D gene: TRBD1
CDR3 protein: CASSWTGYEAFF
CDR3 DNA: TGCGCCAGCAGCTGGACAGGGTATGAAGCTTTCTTT

V gene: TRBV7-9
clone size: once
J gene: TRBJ2-1
D gene: TRBD2
CDR3 protein: CASSLYRTSGYNEQFF
CDR3 DNA: TGTGCCAGCAGCTTATATAGAACTAGCGGATACAATGAGCAGTTCTTC

V gene: TRBV7-9
clone size: -
J gene: TRBJ2-2
D gene: -
CDR3 protein: CASSKSAANTGELFF
CDR3 DNA: TGTGCCAGCAGTAAAAGCGCAGCCAACACCGGGGAGCTGTTTTTT

V gene: TRBV10-2
clone size: -
J gene: TRBJ2-2
D gene: -
CDR3 protein: CASSGGGQVWNTGELFF
CDR3 DNA: TGCGCCAGCAGTGGGGGGGGACAGGTCTGGAACACCGGGGAGCTGTTTTTT

V gene: TRBV15
clone size: -
J gene: TRBJ1-2
D gene: TRBD1
CDR3 protein: CATCRGAGQGARGYTF
CDR3 DNA: TGTGCCACCTGCAGAGGAGCGGGGCAGGGGGCCAGGGGCTACACCTTC

V gene: TRBV28
clone size: -
J gene: TRBJ1-3
D gene: -
CDR3 protein: CASSLSAEISGNTIYF
CDR3 DNA: TGTGCCAGCAGTTTATCGGCGGAGATCTCTGGAAACACCATATATTTT

V gene: TRBV5-6
clone size: once
J gene: TRBJ2-7
D gene: TRBD1
CDR3 protein: CASSRDRDYEQYF
CDR3 DNA: TGTGCCAGCAGCCGGGACAGGGACTACGAGCAGTACTTC

V gene: TRBV5-1
clone size: -
J gene: TRBJ2-1
D gene: -
CDR3 protein: CASSFPVPEQFF
CDR3 DNA: TGCGCCAGCAGCTTCCCAGTTCCTGAGCAGTTCTTC

V gene: TRBV11-2
clone size: -
J gene: TRBJ2-7
D gene: -
CDR3 protein: CASSPSNSYEQYF
CDR3 DNA: TGTGCCAGCAGCCCCTCAAACTCCTACGAGCAGTACTTC

V gene: TRBV5-1
clone size: -
J gene: TRBJ2-1
D gene: -
CDR3 protein: CASSYDYLDEQFF
CDR3 DNA: TGCGCCAGCAGTTATGACTATTTGGATGAGCAGTTCTTC

V gene: TRBV5-6
clone size: -
J gene: TRBJ2-7
D gene: -
CDR3 protein: CASSFFQNPYEQYF
CDR3 DNA: TGTGCCAGCAGCTTTTTCCAGAACCCCTACGAGCAGTACTTC

V gene: TRBV6-5
clone size: -
J gene: TRBJ2-7
D gene: -
CDR3 protein: CANSNSYEQYF
CDR3 DNA: TGTGCCAACAGTAACAGTTACGAGCAGTACTTC

V gene: TRBV29-1
clone size: -
J gene: TRBJ1-2
D gene: TRBD1
CDR3 protein: CSVPGQGASGYTF
CDR3 DNA: TGCAGCGTCCCGGGACAGGGGGCTTCTGGCTACACCTTC

V gene: TRBV5-5
clone size: -
J gene: TRBJ1-1
D gene: -
CDR3 protein: CASSSQPPPQNTEAFF
CDR3 DNA: TGTGCCAGCAGCTCACAGCCTCCGCCTCAGAACACTGAAGCTTTCTTT

V gene: TRBV13
clone size: -
J gene: TRBJ1-2
D gene: -
CDR3 protein: CASSRGGEAYGYTF
CDR3 DNA: TGTGCCAGCAGCCGCGGGGGGGAGGCATATGGCTACACCTTC

V gene: TRBV14
clone size: -
J gene: TRBJ2-2
D gene: -
CDR3 protein: CASSQLLSGPNTGELFF
CDR3 DNA: TGTGCCAGCAGCCAACTACTATCCGGGCCTAACACCGGGGAGCTGTTTTTT

V gene: TRBV27
clone size: -
J gene: TRBJ2-2
D gene: TRBD2
CDR3 protein: CASSLASGNTGELFF
CDR3 DNA: TGTGCCAGCAGTTTAGCTAGCGGGAACACCGGGGAGCTGTTTTTT

V gene: TRBV7-9
clone size: -
J gene: TRBJ1-3
D gene: -
CDR3 protein: CASSLRIEADTIYF
CDR3 DNA: TGTGCCAGCAGCTTACGAATTGAGGCGGACACCATATATTTT

V gene: TRBV5-1
clone size: -
J gene: TRBJ2-7
D gene: -
CDR3 protein: CASSLTDYEQYF
CDR3 DNA: TGCGCCAGCAGCTTGACAGACTACGAGCAGTACTTC

V gene: TRBV5-4
clone size: -
J gene: TRBJ2-1
D gene: TRBD2
CDR3 protein: CASNTRGSGVNEQFF
CDR3 DNA: TGTGCCAGCAACACCCGAGGTAGCGGGGTCAATGAGCAGTTCTTC

V gene: TRBV4-1
clone size: -
J gene: TRBJ2-1
D gene: TRBD2
CDR3 protein: CASSQEDSAGGEVFF
CDR3 DNA: TGCGCCAGCAGCCAAGAGGACTCCGCGGGAGGGGAGGTGTTCTTC